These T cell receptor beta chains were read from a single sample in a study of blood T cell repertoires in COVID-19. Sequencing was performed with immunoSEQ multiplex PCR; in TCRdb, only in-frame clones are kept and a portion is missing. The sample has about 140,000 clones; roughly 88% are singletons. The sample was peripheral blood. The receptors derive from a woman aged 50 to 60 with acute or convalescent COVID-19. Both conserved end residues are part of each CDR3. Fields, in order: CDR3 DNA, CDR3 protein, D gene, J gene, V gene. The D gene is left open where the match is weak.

cdr3_nt: TGTGCCAGCAGCGTAGCTACGGACCAGAGAGGAGGTTACTATGGCTACACCTTC
cdr3_aa: CASSVATDQRGGYYGYTF
d_call: -
j_call: TRBJ1-2
v_call: TRBV9

cdr3_nt: TGTGCCAGCAGTGAAGGACTAGCGGGGTACTACGAGCAGTACTTC
cdr3_aa: CASSEGLAGYYEQYF
d_call: TRBD2
j_call: TRBJ2-7
v_call: TRBV6-1

cdr3_nt: TGTGCCAGCAGCCGGGGTAGCGGGATCAATGAGCAGTTCTTC
cdr3_aa: CASSRGSGINEQFF
d_call: TRBD2
j_call: TRBJ2-1
v_call: TRBV3-1/TRBV3-2

cdr3_nt: TGTGCTAGCAGCCCTCCTGGGACAGTCACCGGGGAGCTGTTTTTT
cdr3_aa: CASSPPGTVTGELFF
d_call: TRBD1
j_call: TRBJ2-2
v_call: TRBV7-7

cdr3_nt: TGCGCCAGCAGCTTTTCAGGACAGCCCCAGCATTTT
cdr3_aa: CASSFSGQPQHF
d_call: -
j_call: TRBJ1-5
v_call: TRBV5-1

cdr3_nt: TGCGCCAGCAGCTTGGCCTCAGGACTAGCGAACCAAGAGACCCAGTACTTC
cdr3_aa: CASSLASGLANQETQYF
d_call: TRBD2
j_call: TRBJ2-5
v_call: TRBV5-1

cdr3_nt: TGTGCCAGCAGTGAAGAGATGACACGCTCCTATAATTCACCCCTCCACTTT
cdr3_aa: CASSEEMTRSYNSPLHF
d_call: -
j_call: TRBJ1-6
v_call: TRBV2

cdr3_nt: TGTGCCAGCAGCCAAGCCCTCCTTGAAAAACTGTTTTTT
cdr3_aa: CASSQALLEKLFF
d_call: -
j_call: TRBJ1-4
v_call: TRBV3-1/TRBV3-2

cdr3_nt: TGTGCCAGCAGCCGGCCAGCGGGAAGCACAGATACGCAGTATTTT
cdr3_aa: CASSRPAGSTDTQYF
d_call: TRBD2
j_call: TRBJ2-3
v_call: TRBV7-9

cdr3_nt: TGTGCCAGCAGCCTCCAGGGGGGCTCTGGAAACACCATATATTTT
cdr3_aa: CASSLQGGSGNTIYF
d_call: TRBD1
j_call: TRBJ1-3
v_call: TRBV7-9